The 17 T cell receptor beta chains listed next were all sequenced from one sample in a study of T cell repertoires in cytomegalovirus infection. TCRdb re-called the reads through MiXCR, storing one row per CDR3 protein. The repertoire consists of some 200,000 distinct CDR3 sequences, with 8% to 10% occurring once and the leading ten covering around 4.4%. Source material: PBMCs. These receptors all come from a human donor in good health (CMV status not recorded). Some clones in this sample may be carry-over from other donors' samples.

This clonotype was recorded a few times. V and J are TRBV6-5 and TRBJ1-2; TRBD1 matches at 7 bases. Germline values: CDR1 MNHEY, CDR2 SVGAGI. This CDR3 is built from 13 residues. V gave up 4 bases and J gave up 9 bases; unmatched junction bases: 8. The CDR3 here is CASSFERQGSYTF. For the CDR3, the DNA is TGTGCCAGCAGTTTCGAACGACAGGGTAGCTACACCTTC.

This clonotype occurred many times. Written as DNA, the CDR3 is TGTGCCAGCAGCATAGGGACAATGAACACTGAAGCTTTCTTT. As protein: CASSIGTMNTEAFF. The rearrangement links TRBV7-2 to TRBJ1-1; tentative D call: TRBD1 (6 bases). This CDR3 region has 14 residues. Germline V gives CDR1 SGHTA, CDR2 FQGNSA. The V end was cut by 5 bases, the J end by 0 bases, with 10 bases between. The whole variable domain, remainder taken from reference TRBV7-2 and TRBJ1-1, is GAGVSQSPSNKVTEKGKDVELRCDPISGHTALYWYRQSLGQGLEFLIYFQGNSAPDKSGLPSDRFSAERTGGSVSTLTIQRTQQEDSAVYLCASSIGTMNTEAFFGQGTRLTVV.

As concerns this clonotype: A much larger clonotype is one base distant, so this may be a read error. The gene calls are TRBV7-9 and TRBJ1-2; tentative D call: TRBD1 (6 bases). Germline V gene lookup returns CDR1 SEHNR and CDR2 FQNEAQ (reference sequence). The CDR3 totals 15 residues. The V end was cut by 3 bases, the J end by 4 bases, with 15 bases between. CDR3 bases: TGTGCCAGCAGCTTCCAGGGGCTAAGGAGCTATGGCTACACCTTC. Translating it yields CASSFQGLRSYGYTF.

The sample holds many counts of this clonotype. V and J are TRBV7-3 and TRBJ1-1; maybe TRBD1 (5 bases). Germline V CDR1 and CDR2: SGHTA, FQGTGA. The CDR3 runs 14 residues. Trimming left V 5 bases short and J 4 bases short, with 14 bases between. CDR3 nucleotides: TGTGCCAGCAGCCTCACCGGGGGGACCACTGAAGCTTTCTTT. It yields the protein CASSLTGGTTEAFF.

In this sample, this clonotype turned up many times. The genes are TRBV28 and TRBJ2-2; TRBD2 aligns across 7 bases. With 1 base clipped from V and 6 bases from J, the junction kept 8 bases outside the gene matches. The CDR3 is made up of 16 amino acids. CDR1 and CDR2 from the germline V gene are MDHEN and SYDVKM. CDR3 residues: CASSLSRLALAGELFF. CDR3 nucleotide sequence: TGTGCCAGCAGTTTATCCCGACTAGCTCTCGCCGGGGAGCTGTTTTTT.

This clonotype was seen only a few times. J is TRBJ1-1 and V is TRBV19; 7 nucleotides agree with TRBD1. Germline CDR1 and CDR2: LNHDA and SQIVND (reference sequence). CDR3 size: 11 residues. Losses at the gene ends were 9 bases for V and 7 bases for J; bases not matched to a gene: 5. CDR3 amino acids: CASQGGFEAFF. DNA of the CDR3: TGTGCCAGCCAGGGGGGGTTTGAAGCTTTCTTT.

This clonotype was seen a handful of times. This CDR3 is CASSWGGDTQYF. CDR3 nucleotide sequence: TGTGCCAGCAGTTGGGGTGGAGATACGCAGTATTTT. The chain combines TRBV28 with TRBJ2-3; D call uncertain. The germline V gene encodes CDR1 MDHEN and CDR2 SYDVKM. The V end was cut by 4 bases, the J end by 5 bases, with 7 bases between. The CDR3 length is 12 residues.

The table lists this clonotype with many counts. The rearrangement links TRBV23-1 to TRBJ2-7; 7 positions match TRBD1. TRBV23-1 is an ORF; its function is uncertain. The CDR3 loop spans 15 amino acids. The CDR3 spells CAPRGFVIEEYEQYF. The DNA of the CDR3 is TGCGCGCCCAGGGGGTTTGTCATTGAAGAGTACGAGCAGTACTTC.

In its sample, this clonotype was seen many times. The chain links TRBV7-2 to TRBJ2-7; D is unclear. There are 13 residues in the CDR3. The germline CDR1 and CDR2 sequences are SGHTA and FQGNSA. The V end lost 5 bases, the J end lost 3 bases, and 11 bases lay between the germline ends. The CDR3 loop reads CASSLAIDYEQYF. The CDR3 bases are TGTGCCAGCAGCCTCGCGATCGACTACGAGCAGTACTTC.

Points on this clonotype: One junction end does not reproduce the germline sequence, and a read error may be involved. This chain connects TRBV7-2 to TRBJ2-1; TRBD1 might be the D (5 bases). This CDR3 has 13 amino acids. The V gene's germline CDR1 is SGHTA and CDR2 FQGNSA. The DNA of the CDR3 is TGTGCCAGCAGCTTAGAAAGGGGCAATGAGCGGTTCTTC. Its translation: CASSLERGNERFF. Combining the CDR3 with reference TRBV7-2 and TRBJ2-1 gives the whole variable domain GAGVSQSPSNKVTEKGKDVELRCDPISGHTALYWYRQSLGQGLEFLIYFQGNSAPDKSGLPSDRFSAERTGGSVSTLTIQRTQQEDSAVYLCASSLERGNERFFGPGTRLTVL.

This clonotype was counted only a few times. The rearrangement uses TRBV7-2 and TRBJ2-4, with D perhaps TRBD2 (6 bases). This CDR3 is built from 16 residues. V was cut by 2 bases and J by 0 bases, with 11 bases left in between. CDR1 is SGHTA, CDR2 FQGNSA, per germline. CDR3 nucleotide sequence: TGTGCCAGCAGCTTAACGGGGGATCTAGCCAAAAACATTCAGTACTTC. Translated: CASSLTGDLAKNIQYF.

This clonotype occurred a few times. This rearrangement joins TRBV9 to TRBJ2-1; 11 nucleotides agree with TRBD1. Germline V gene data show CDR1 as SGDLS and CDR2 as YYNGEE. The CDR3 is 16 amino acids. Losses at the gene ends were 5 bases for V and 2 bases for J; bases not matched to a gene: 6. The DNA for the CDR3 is TGTGCCAGCAGTCCCAGGGGACAGGGGGCCTACAATGAGCAGTTCTTC. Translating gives CASSPRGQGAYNEQFF.

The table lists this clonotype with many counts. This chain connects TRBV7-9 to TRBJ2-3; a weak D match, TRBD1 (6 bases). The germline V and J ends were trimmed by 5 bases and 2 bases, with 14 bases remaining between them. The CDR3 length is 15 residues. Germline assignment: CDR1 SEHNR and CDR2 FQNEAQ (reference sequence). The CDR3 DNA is TGTGCCAGCAGCCCAGCCTGGGACACCACAGATACGCAGTATTTT. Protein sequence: CASSPAWDTTDTQYF.

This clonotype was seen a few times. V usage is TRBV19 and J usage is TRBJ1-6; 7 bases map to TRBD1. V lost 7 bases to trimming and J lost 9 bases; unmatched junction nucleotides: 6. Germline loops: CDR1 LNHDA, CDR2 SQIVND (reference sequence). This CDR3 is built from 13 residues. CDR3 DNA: TGTGCCAGTACCAGAGACAGGGCTTCACCCCTCCACTTT. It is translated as CASTRDRASPLHF.

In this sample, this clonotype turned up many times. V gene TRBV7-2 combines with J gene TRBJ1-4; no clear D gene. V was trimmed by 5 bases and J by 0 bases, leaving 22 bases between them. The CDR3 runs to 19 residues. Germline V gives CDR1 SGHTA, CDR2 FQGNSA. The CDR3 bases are TGTGCCAGCAGCCTCGTCCCCCGTACACGTCTTGCAACTAATGAAAAACTGTTTTTT. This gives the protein CASSLVPRTRLATNEKLFF.

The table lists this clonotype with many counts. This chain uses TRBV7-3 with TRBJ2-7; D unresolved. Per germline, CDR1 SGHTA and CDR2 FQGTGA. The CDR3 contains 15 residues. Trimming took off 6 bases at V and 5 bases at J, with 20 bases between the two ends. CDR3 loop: CASSLSGSQADEQYF. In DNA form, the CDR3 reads TGTGCCAGCAGTCTTTCCGGGTCCCAGGCTGACGAGCAGTACTTC. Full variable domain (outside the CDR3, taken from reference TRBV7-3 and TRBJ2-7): GAGVSQTPSNKVTEKGKYVELRCDPISGHTALYWYRQSLGQGPEFLIYFQGTGAADDSGLPNDRFFAVRPEGSVSTLKIQRTERGDSAVYLCASSLSGSQADEQYFGPGTRLTVT.

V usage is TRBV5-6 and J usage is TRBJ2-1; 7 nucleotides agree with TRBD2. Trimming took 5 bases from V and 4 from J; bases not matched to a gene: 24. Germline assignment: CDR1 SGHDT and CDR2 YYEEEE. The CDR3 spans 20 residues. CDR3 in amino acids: CASRQMGGILGSSSYNEQFF. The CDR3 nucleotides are TGTGCCAGCAGACAAATGGGGGGGATCCTAGGATCATCGTCATACAATGAGCAGTTCTTC. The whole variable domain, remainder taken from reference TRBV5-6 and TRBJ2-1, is DAGVTQSPTHLIKTRGQQVTLRCSPKSGHDTVSWYQQALGQGPQFIFQYYEEEERQRGNFPDRFSGHQFPNYSSELNVNALLLGDSALYLCASRQMGGILGSSSYNEQFFGPGTRLTVL.